Below, one T cell receptor (beta chain) is given with its context. The data were taken from a study of blood T cell repertoires in COVID-19. Method: immunoSEQ multiplex PCR; TCRdb's copy keeps in-frame clones and lacks some. Of under 500,000 clones listed, roughly 90% are singletons. Per the germline V gene, CDR1 is GTSNPN and CDR2 is SVGIG (reference sequence). The CDR3 spans 15 residues. After removal of 3 bases from V and 7 bases from J, the junction contained 14 bases not matched to a gene. This clonotype was sampled from a woman aged 25 to 39 with acute or convalescent COVID-19. Sequencing was done on a sample of peripheral blood. This chain links TRBV30 with TRBJ1-2, with 7 bases fitting TRBD1. The CDR3 DNA is TGTGCCTGGAGCACCCGGGACAGATTGAGTTTTGGCTACACCTTC. Residues: CAWSTRDRLSFGYTF.